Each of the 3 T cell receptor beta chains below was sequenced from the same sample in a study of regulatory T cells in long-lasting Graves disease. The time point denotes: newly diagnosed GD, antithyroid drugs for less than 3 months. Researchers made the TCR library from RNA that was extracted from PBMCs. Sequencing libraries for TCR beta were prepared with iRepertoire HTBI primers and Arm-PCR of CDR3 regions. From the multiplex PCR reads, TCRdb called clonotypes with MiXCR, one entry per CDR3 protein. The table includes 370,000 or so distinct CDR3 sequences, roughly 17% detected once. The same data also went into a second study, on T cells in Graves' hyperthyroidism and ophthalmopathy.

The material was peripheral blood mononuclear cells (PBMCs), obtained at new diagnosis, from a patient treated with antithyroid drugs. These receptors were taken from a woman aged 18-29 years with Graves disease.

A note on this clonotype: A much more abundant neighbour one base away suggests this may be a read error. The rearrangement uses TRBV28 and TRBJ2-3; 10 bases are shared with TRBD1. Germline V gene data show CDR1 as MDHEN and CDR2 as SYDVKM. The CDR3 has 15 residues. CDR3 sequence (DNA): TGTGCCAGCAGTACCCCGGGACAGGGGACAGATACGCGGTATTTT. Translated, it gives CASSTPGQGTDTRYF.

CDR3 in DNA: TGTGCCAGCAGCGCAAGTGCAGGGGCCGGAAACACCATATATTTT. This codes for CASSASAGAGNTIYF. The chain links TRBV4-2 to TRBJ1-3, with D perhaps matching TRBD1 (6 bases). V lost 5 bases and J lost 4, with 15 bases in between. The V gene's germline CDR1 is LGHNA and CDR2 YNFKEQ. This CDR3 contains 15 residues.

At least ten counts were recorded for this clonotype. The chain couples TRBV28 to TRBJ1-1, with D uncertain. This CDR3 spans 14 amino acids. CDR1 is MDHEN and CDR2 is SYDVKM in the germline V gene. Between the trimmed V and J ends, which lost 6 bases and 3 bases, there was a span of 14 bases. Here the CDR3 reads CASRGSDGYTEAFF. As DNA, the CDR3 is TGTGCCAGCAGGGGATCAGACGGGTACACTGAAGCTTTCTTT.